This T cell receptor beta chain derives from a study of beta chain features in type 1 diabetes. Notes on the study in general: TCRB repertoires of naive, central memory and Treg cells appeared more similar among patients than among healthy donors. In type 1 diabetes patients, VDJ junctions had fewer insertions; deletions at these junctions were more frequent. Shortening that was moderate but significant affected the TCRB CDR3s of Type 1 diabetes patients in all four CD4+ subsets.

Isolated RNA was reverse transcribed in full, so expressed TCRB transcripts were sequenced. Sequencing of naive, central memory and regulatory T cell samples gave an average of roughly 3.5 million reads. Sequencing was performed with immunoSEQ multiplex PCR; in TCRdb, only in-frame clones are kept and a portion is missing. The sample lists about 150,000 clones; approximately 8.7% were seen once. A note on this clone: Its antigen is not known.

The TCR originated in a woman aged 25 to 39 with type 1 diabetes. Material: central memory CD4+ T cells from blood.

The CDR3: CADKREGVNEQFF. The CDR3, as DNA: TGTGCCGATAAGCGGGAGGGGGTCAATGAGCAGTTCTTC. The chain recombines TRBV2 with TRBJ2-1; 10 positions agree with TRBD2. After removal of 11 bases from V and 6 bases from J, the junction contained 7 bases not matched to a gene. The CDR3 totals 13 residues. Germline V gene lookup returns CDR1 SNHLY and CDR2 FYNNEI.